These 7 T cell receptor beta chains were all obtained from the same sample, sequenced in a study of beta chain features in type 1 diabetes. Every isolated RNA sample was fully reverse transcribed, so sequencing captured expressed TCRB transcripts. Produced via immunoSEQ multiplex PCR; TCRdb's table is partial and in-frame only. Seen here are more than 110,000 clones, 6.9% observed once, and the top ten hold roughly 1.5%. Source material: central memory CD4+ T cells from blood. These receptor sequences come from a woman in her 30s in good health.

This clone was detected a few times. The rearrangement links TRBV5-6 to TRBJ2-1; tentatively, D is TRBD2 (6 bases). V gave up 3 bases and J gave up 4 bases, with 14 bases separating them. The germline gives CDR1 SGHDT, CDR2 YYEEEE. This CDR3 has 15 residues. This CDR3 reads CASSSTGTPYNEQFF. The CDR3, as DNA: TGTGCCAGCAGCTCTACCGGGACTCCTTACAATGAGCAGTTCTTC.

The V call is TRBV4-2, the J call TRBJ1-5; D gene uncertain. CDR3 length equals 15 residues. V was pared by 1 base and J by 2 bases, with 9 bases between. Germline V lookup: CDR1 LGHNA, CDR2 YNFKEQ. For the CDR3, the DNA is TGTGCCAGCAGCCAAGGCGGGCCTGGCAATCAGCCCCAGCATTTT. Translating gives CASSQGGPGNQPQHF.

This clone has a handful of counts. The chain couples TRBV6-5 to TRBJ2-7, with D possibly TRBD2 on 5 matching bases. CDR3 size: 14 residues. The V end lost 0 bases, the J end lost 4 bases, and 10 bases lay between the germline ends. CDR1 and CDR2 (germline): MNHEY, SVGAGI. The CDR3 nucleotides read TGTGCCAGCAGTTACTCTTGGGAGCGGTACGAGCAGTACTTC. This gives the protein CASSYSWERYEQYF.

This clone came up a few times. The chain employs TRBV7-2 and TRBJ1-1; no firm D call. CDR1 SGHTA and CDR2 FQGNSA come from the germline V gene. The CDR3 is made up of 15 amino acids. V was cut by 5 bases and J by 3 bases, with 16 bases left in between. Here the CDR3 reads CASSPYTGGDTEAFF. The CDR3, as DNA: TGTGCCAGCAGCCCGTACACTGGCGGCGACACTGAAGCTTTCTTT.

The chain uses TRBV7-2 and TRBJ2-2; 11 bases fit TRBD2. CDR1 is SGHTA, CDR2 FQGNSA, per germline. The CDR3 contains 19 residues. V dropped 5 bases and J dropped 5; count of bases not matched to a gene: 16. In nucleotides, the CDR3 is TGTGCCAGCAGCCCCCGGGTAGCGGGAGGGCCGTGGGGAACCGGGGAGCTGTTTTTT. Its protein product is CASSPRVAGGPWGTGELFF.

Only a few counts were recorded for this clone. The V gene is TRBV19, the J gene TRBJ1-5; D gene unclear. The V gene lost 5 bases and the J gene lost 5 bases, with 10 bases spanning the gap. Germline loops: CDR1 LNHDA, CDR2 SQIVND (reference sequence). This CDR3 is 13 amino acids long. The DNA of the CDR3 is TGTGCCAGTAGTGAGCTACTAGATCAGCCCCAGCATTTT. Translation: CASSELLDQPQHF.

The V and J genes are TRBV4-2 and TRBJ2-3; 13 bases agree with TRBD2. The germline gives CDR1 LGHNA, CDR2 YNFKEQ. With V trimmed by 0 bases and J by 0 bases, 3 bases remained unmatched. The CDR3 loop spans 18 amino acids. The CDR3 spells CASSQDQGLAGSTDTQYF. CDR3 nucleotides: TGTGCCAGCAGCCAAGATCAGGGACTAGCGGGAAGCACAGATACGCAGTATTTT.